The 29 T cell receptor beta chains in this list originate from one sample, sequenced in a study of molecular identifiers for immune sequencing clone quantification. TCRdb redid the calling of the PCR reads with MiXCR, one entry per CDR3 protein. The table lists nearly 650,000 distinct CDR3 sequences, about 25% of them singletons. Sample: naive CD8+ T cells from blood, with Jurkat cell RNA spiked in. Noted subset: FACS-sorted CD8+CD4-CCR7+CD45RA+ naive T cells. These receptors all come from a human donor in good health. Some libraries in this study had Jurkat cell RNA spiked in.

The chain has TRBV7-9 and TRBJ2-7; D gene unclear. Per germline, CDR1 SEHNR and CDR2 FQNEAQ (reference sequence). The CDR3 loop spans 15 amino acids. The V and J ends lost 0 bases and 1 base respectively, with 10 bases between them. In nucleotides, the CDR3 is TGTGCCAGCAGCTTAGCGGGGTTTAGGTCCTACGAGCAGTACTTC. It translates to CASSLAGFRSYEQYF.

This clonotype was counted between two and nine times. V and J are TRBV9 and TRBJ2-3, with D tentatively TRBD2 (5 bases). The germline V and J ends were trimmed by 0 bases and 6 bases, with 14 bases remaining between them. The germline V gene encodes CDR1 SGDLS and CDR2 YYNGEE. This CDR3 has 15 amino acids. CDR3 in amino acids: CASSVGSVNVDTQYF. CDR3 nucleotide sequence: TGTGCCAGCAGCGTAGGTAGCGTTAACGTGGATACGCAGTATTTT.

This clonotype was recorded a few times. The chain couples TRBV30 to TRBJ1-1; D not certain. The germline gives CDR1 GTSNPN, CDR2 SVGIG (reference sequence). The CDR3 contains 13 residues. V lost 3 bases and J 4 bases, leaving 12 bases between the germline ends. The CDR3 region has the DNA TGTGCCTGGAGGCAGCTAAAGGTCACTGAAGCTTTCTTT. As protein: CAWRQLKVTEAFF.

In regard to this clonotype: A much more abundant neighbour one base away suggests this may be a read error. This CDR3 is missing its conserved last phenylalanine or tryptophan, likely due to a read error. The rearrangement links TRBV7-6 to TRBJ2-5, with 8 bases aligning to TRBD1. The CDR3 contains 15 residues. Trimming at V came to 6 bases and at J to 7 bases, leaving 13 bases not matched to a gene. Germline CDR1 is SGHVS and CDR2 is FNYEAQ. In nucleotides, the CDR3 is TGTGCCAGCAGAACACCGGGACAGGAGACCTCGACCCAGTACCTC. Protein: CASRTPGQETSTQYL.

At least ten counts were recorded for this clonotype. The chain joins TRBV7-9 to TRBJ2-5; D is possibly TRBD1 or TRBD2 (6 bases each). The CDR3 is made up of 16 amino acids. V was cut by 11 bases and J by 5 bases, with 27 bases left in between. The V gene's germline CDR1 is SEHNR and CDR2 FQNEAQ (reference sequence). The CDR3 DNA is TGTGCCGAAGAGAGGGGGTCGGGACTGGAGCCGGAGACCCAGTACTTC. Amino acids: CAEERGSGLEPETQYF.

The chain couples TRBV5-4 to TRBJ2-5; 8 bases line up with TRBD2. V lost 1 base, J lost 2 bases, and 4 bases stayed unmatched. The germline CDR1 and CDR2 sequences are SGHNT and YYREEE (reference sequence). The CDR3 has 15 amino acids. CDR3 sequence (DNA): TGTGCCAGCAGCTTGACAAGCGGGAGACAAGAGACCCAGTACTTC. As protein: CASSLTSGRQETQYF. The full variable domain, rest sourced from reference TRBV5-4 and TRBJ2-5, is ETGVTQSPTHLIKTRGQQVTLRCSSQSGHNTVSWYQQALGQGPQFIFQYYREEENGRGNFPPRFSGLQFPNYSSELNVNALELDDSALYLCASSLTSGRQETQYFGPGTRLLVL.

V usage is TRBV30 and J usage is TRBJ1-5; TRBD1 agrees at 8 bases. The V gene end was trimmed by 3 bases and the J gene end by 5 bases; junction bases not matched to a gene: 9. The CDR3 totals 15 residues. CDR1 and CDR2 from the germline V gene are GTSNPN and SVGIG (reference sequence). The CDR3 DNA is TGTGCCTGGAGCGACGGACAGGGTTATTATCAGCCCCAGCATTTT. Encoded protein: CAWSDGQGYYQPQHF.

This clonotype occurred many times. The rearrangement joins TRBV10-3 to TRBJ2-2; D gene uncertain. CDR1 is ENHRY and CDR2 is SYGVKD in the germline V gene. The CDR3 runs 14 residues. Trimming took off 10 bases at V and 0 bases at J, with 12 bases between the two ends. The CDR3, as DNA: TGTGCCACCCAGGACGGAGCGAACACCGGGGAGCTGTTTTTT. It yields the protein CATQDGANTGELFF.

In this sample, this clonotype turned up a few times. The chain is built from TRBV4-3 and TRBJ2-2, with a tentative D call TRBD2 (5 bases). Germline values: CDR1 LGHNA, CDR2 YSLEER. Between the trimmed V and J ends, which lost 3 bases and 1 base, there was a span of 12 bases. This CDR3 is built from 16 residues. The CDR3: CASSHGLALNTGELFF. The DNA for the CDR3 is TGCGCCAGCAGCCACGGACTGGCCCTGAACACCGGGGAGCTGTTTTTT.

This clonotype was seen ten or more times. This rearrangement joins TRBV6-2 or TRBV6-3 to TRBJ2-3; 12 positions match TRBD1. CDR1 is MNHEY and CDR2 is SVGEGT in the germline V gene. Losses at the gene ends were 4 bases for V and 4 bases for J; bases not matched to a gene: 9. The CDR3 sequence is 17 residues long. Here the CDR3 DNA reads TGTGCCAGCAGTTTCCTCCGGGACAGGGGGCAACCAGATACGCAGTATTTT. This gives the protein CASSFLRDRGQPDTQYF.

The chain joins TRBV19 to TRBJ2-7; perhaps TRBD2 as D (5 bases). This CDR3 has 15 residues. Per the germline V gene, CDR1 is LNHDA and CDR2 is SQIVND (reference sequence). V was cut by 5 bases and J by 2 bases, with 16 bases left in between. Here the CDR3 reads CASSVSDGETYEQYF. The CDR3 coding sequence is TGTGCCAGTAGTGTCTCGGACGGGGAGACCTACGAGCAGTACTTC.

This clonotype has just a few counts. The chain uses TRBV19 and TRBJ2-7, with D maybe TRBD2 (5 bases). The CDR3 is 15 residues long. Between the trimmed V and J ends, which lost 5 bases and 3 bases, there was a span of 17 bases. The germline gives CDR1 LNHDA, CDR2 SQIVND (reference sequence). CDR3 in amino acids: CASSSRRGAHYEQYF. CDR3 DNA: TGTGCCAGTAGTTCACGCCGGGGAGCCCACTACGAGCAGTACTTC. The variable domain in full, completed from reference TRBV19 and TRBJ2-7, reads DGGITQSPKYLFRKEGQNVTLSCEQNLNHDAMYWYRQDPGQGLRLIYYSQIVNDFQKGDIAEGYSVSREKKESFPLTVTSAQKNPTAFYLCASSSRRGAHYEQYFGPGTRLTVT.

In its sample, this clonotype was seen many times. The genes are TRBV5-1 and TRBJ2-3; 7 bases agree with TRBD2. This CDR3 comprises 16 residues. CDR1 and CDR2 (germline): SGHRS, YFSETQ. J gave up 3 bases and V 1 base, and 8 bases lay outside the gene matches. The CDR3 sequence is CASSLPPGRLTDTQYF. The CDR3 DNA reads TGCGCCAGCAGCTTGCCCCCCGGGAGGTTGACAGATACGCAGTATTTT. Variable domain in full (rest from reference TRBV5-1 and TRBJ2-3): KAGVTQTPRYLIKTRGQQVTLSCSPISGHRSVSWYQQTPGQGLQFLFEYFSETQRNKGNFPGRFSGRQFSNSRSEMNVSTLELGDSALYLCASSLPPGRLTDTQYFGPGTRLTVL.

The V gene is TRBV4-3, the J gene TRBJ2-7, with 10 bases fitting TRBD2. The V gene end was trimmed by 0 bases and the J gene end by 4 bases; junction bases not matched to a gene: 9. Germline V gene lookup returns CDR1 LGHNA and CDR2 YSLEER. The CDR3 covers 17 residues. CDR3 residues: CASSQDWASGRMYEQYF. The CDR3 DNA reads TGCGCCAGCAGCCAAGATTGGGCTAGCGGGAGAATGTACGAGCAGTACTTC.

This rearrangement joins TRBV14 to TRBJ1-2; D gene uncertain. V lost 0 bases to trimming and J lost 4 bases, with 9 bases between them. The CDR3 is made up of 14 amino acids. Germline V lookup: CDR1 SGHDN, CDR2 FVKESK. CDR3 in DNA: TGTGCCAGCAGCCAAGAGGGCAGGAGCTATGGCTACACCTTC. It is translated as CASSQEGRSYGYTF.

This clonotype occurred many times. The chain combines TRBV20-1 with TRBJ1-1; no definite D call. The CDR3 spans 15 residues. Germline lookup yields CDR1 DFQATT and CDR2 SNEGSKA (reference sequence). V shed 0 bases and J shed 0 bases, with 11 bases lying between them. The CDR3 coding sequence is TGCAGTGCTAGAGATTGGGGTTCCATGAACACTGAAGCTTTCTTT. This encodes CSARDWGSMNTEAFF.

Worth noting for this clonotype: A read error may explain this, as a much larger clone is one base away. This chain uses TRBV4-3 with TRBJ2-7; either TRBD1 or TRBD2 may supply D (5 bases each). Germline-derived CDR1 and CDR2 are LGHNA and YSLEER. The CDR3 extends over 14 amino acids. The V end lost 1 base, the J end lost 6 bases, and 13 bases lay between the germline ends. The CDR3 loop is CASSQVLGVFEQYF. DNA of the CDR3: TGCGCCAGCAGCCAAGTGCTGGGGGTCTTCGAGCAGTACTTC.

At least ten counts were recorded for this clonotype. The rearrangement links TRBV3-1 to TRBJ2-1; D perhaps matches TRBD1 (6 bases). Germline CDR1 LGHDT, CDR2 YNNKEL (reference sequence). Trimming removed 10 bases at V and 4 bases at J, with 11 bases between. The CDR3 is made up of 12 amino acids. CDR3 sequence: CATGTPYNEQFF. DNA for the CDR3: TGTGCCACCGGGACACCATACAATGAGCAGTTCTTC.

The V gene is TRBV18, the J gene TRBJ1-5, with D perhaps TRBD1 (6 bases). Trimming took 3 bases from V and 5 from J, leaving 14 bases between them. This CDR3 contains 15 residues. Germline V lookup: CDR1 KGHSH, CDR2 LQKENI. The CDR3 nucleotides read TGTGCCAGCTCACCGGGCGGGGGCTTTGATCAGCCCCAGCATTTT. Protein product: CASSPGGGFDQPQHF. Full variable domain (rest looked up from reference TRBV18 and TRBJ1-5): NAGVMQNPRHLVRRRGQEARLRCSPMKGHSHVYWYRQLPEEGLKFMVYLQKENIIDESGMPKERFSAEFPKEGPSILRIQQVVRGDSAAYFCASSPGGGFDQPQHFGDGTRLSIL.

V gene TRBV18 combines with J gene TRBJ2-1; D uncertain. Per germline, CDR1 KGHSH and CDR2 LQKENI. V lost 1 base and J 1 base, leaving 8 bases between the germline ends. The CDR3 runs to 15 residues. The CDR3 loop reads CASSPLKRSYNEQFF. CDR3 bases: TGTGCCAGCTCACCACTGAAACGATCCTACAATGAGCAGTTCTTC.

This chain uses TRBV30 with TRBJ2-2, with 7 positions matching TRBD1. Germline lookup yields CDR1 GTSNPN and CDR2 SVGIG (reference sequence). This CDR3 is 14 amino acids long. J gave up 5 bases and V 5 bases, and 8 bases lay outside the gene matches. The CDR3 is CAWAQGFGTGELFF. The CDR3 nucleotides read TGTGCCTGGGCACAGGGGTTTGGTACCGGGGAGCTGTTTTTT.

In this sample, this clonotype turned up a few times. The chain uses TRBV20-1 and TRBJ2-7, with 10 bases aligning to TRBD2. V lost 0 bases and J lost 0; bases outside the gene matches: 5. The CDR3 has 16 amino acids. Germline lookup yields CDR1 DFQATT and CDR2 SNEGSKA (reference sequence). The CDR3 region has the DNA TGCAGTGCTAGAGATCTAGCGGGAGTAACCTCCTACGAGCAGTACTTC. It yields the protein CSARDLAGVTSYEQYF.

Points on this clonotype: Since a much larger clone is just one base distant, this may be a read error. This chain joins TRBV2 and TRBJ2-3, with 8 bases lining up with TRBD2. The germline V gene encodes CDR1 SNHLY and CDR2 FYNNEI. The length of the CDR3 is 16 residues. V shed 7 bases and J 1 base; nucleotides not matched to a gene: 10. CDR3 nucleotide sequence: TGTGCCAGCACCCTAGGGACTAGAGGGGGCACAGATACGCAGTATTTT. Translation: CASTLGTRGGTDTQYF. The entire variable domain, with the rest obtained from reference TRBV2 and TRBJ2-3, is as follows: EPEVTQTPSHQVTQMGQEVILRCVPISNHLYFYWYRQILGQKVEFLVSFYNNEISEKSEIFDDQFSVERPDGSNFTLKIRSTKLEDSAMYFCASTLGTRGGTDTQYFGPGTRLTVL.

This clonotype occurred a few times. A much larger clone lies one base from this, so it may be a read error. This rearrangement joins TRBV29-1 to TRBJ1-3; possibly TRBD1 for D (6 bases). CDR1 and CDR2 (germline): SQVTM, ANQGSEA. CDR3 length: 13 amino acids. The DNA for the CDR3 is TGCAGCGTTCGGGACAACACCCTACACACCATACATTTT. Protein product: CSVRDNTLHTIHF.

Of note for this clonotype: A much larger clone lies one base from this, so it may be a read error. The chain combines TRBV11-3 with TRBJ2-3, with no clear D. The CDR3 runs to 15 residues. Trimming took 9 bases from V and 4 from J, leaving 20 bases between them. Germline-derived CDR1 and CDR2 are SGHNT and YENEEA. In nucleotides, the CDR3 is TGTGCCAGAAGCCACGGAGTAGGGTTCCCAGATACGCAGTATTTT. Protein product: CARSHGVGFPDTQYF.

Points on this clonotype: A much larger clonotype is one base distant, so this may be a read error. The rearrangement uses TRBV29-1 and TRBJ1-1; the D is unclear. Germline-derived CDR1 and CDR2 are SQVTM and ANQGSEA. This CDR3 contains 13 residues. The V gene lost 0 bases and the J gene lost 5 bases, with 10 bases spanning the gap. The CDR3 DNA is TGCAGCGTTGAAGATCGGTCGGCGACTGAAGCTTTCTTT. Protein sequence: CSVEDRSATEAFF.

This clonotype showed up just a few times. The chain employs TRBV19 and TRBJ1-1; the D gene is possibly TRBD1 (5 bases). The CDR3 runs 14 residues. The V end was cut by 6 bases, the J end by 1 base, with 12 bases between. CDR1 is LNHDA and CDR2 is SQIVND in the germline V gene (reference sequence). Here the CDR3 reads CASSGDGTNTEAFF. CDR3 bases: TGTGCCAGTAGCGGGGACGGGACGAACACTGAAGCTTTCTTT.

In its sample, this clonotype was seen many times. The chain carries TRBV14 and TRBJ2-7, with 10 nucleotides matching TRBD2. The V and J ends lost 2 bases and 3 bases, in that order; junction bases with no gene match: 7. Germline V gives CDR1 SGHDN, CDR2 FVKESK. This CDR3 is built from 16 residues. The CDR3 region is CASSQSTSGIYYEQYF. DNA for the CDR3: TGTGCCAGCAGCCAAAGTACTAGCGGGATCTACTACGAGCAGTACTTC. Looking up the rest from reference TRBV14 and TRBJ2-7 gives the full variable domain: EAGVTQFPSHSVIEKGQTVTLRCDPISGHDNLYWYRRVMGKEIKFLLHFVKESKQDESGMPNNRFLAERTGGTYSTLKVQPAELEDSGVYFCASSQSTSGIYYEQYFGPGTRLTVT.

The J gene is TRBJ2-5, the V gene TRBV12-5; D tentatively reads TRBD1 or TRBD2 (5 bases each). The ends were cut back, 3 bases at V and 0 bases at J, with 14 bases in the middle. This CDR3 has 16 amino acids. The germline V gene encodes CDR1 LGHNT and CDR2 FRNRAP. CDR3 in DNA: TGTGCTAGTGGTTTCGGGACGGTGGGGTACCAAGAGACCCAGTACTTC. This translates into CASGFGTVGYQETQYF.